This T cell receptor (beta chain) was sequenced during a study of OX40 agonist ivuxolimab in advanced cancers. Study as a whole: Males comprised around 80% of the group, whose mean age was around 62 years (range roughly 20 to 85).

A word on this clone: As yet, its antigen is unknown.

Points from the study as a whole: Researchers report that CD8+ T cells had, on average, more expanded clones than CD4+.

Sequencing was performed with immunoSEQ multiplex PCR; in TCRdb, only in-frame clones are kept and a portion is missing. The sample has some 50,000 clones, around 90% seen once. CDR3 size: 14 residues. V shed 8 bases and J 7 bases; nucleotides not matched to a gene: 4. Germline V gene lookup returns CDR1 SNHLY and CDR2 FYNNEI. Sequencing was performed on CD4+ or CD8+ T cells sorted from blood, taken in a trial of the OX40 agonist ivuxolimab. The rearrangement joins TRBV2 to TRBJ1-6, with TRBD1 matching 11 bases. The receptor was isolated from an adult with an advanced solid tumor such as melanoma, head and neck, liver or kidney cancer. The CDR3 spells CASGTGGYNSPLHF. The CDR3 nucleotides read TGTGCCAGCGGGACAGGGGGTTACAATTCACCCCTCCACTTT.